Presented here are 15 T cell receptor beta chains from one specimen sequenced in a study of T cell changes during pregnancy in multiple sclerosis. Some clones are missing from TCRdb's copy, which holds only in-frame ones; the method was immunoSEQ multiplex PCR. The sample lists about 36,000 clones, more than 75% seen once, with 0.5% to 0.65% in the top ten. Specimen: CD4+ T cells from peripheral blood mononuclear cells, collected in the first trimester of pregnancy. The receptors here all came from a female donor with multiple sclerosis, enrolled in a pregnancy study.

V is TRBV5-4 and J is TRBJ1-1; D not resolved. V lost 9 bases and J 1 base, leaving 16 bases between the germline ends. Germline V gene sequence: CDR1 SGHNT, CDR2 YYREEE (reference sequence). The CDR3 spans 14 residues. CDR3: CATTQTKRNTEAFF. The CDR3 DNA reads TGTGCCACAACCCAAACAAAAAGGAACACTGAAGCTTTCTTT.

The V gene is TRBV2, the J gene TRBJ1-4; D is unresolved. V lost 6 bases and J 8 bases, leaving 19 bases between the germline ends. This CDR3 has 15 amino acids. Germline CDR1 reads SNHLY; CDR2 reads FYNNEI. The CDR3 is CASRATLEIGEKLFF. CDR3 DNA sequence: TGTGCCAGCAGGGCAACGCTAGAGATTGGGGAAAAACTGTTTTTT.

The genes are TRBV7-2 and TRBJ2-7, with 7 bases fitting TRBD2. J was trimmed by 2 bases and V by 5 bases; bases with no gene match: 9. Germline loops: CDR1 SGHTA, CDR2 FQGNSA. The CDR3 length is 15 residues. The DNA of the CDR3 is TGTGCCAGCAGCCCTAGCGGACTACCCGCCTACGAGCAGTACTTC. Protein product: CASSPSGLPAYEQYF.

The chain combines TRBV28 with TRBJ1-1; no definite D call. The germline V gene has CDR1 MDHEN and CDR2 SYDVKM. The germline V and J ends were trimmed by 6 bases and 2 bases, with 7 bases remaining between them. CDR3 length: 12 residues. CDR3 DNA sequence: TGTGCCAGCAGGGCCAAAAACACTGAAGCTTTCTTT. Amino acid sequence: CASRAKNTEAFF.

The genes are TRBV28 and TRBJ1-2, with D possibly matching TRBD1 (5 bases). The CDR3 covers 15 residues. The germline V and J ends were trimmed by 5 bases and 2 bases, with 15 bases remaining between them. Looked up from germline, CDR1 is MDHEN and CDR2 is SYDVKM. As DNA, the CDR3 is TGTGCCAGCAGTCCGGAAGACAGACCCAACTATGGCTACACCTTC. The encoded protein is CASSPEDRPNYGYTF.

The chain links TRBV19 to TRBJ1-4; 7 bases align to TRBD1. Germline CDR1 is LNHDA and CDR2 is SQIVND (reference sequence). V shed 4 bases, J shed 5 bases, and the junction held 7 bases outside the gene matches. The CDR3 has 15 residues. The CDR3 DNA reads TGTGCCAGTAGTACCGGGACAGCCGGGAATGAAAAACTGTTTTTT. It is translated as CASSTGTAGNEKLFF.

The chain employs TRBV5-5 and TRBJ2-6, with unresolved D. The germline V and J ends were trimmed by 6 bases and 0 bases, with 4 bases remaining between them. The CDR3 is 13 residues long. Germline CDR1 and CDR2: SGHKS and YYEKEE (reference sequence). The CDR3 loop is CASTNSGANVLTF. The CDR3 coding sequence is TGTGCCAGCACAAACTCTGGGGCCAACGTCCTGACTTTC. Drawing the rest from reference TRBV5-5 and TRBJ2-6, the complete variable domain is DAGVTQSPTHLIKTRGQQVTLRCSPISGHKSVSWYQQVLGQGPQFIFQYYEKEERGRGNFPDRFSARQFPNYSSELNVNALLLGDSALYLCASTNSGANVLTFGAGSRLTVL.

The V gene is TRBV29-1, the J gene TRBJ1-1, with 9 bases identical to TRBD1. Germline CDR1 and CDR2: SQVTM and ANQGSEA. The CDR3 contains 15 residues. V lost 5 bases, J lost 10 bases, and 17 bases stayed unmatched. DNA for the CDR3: TGCAGCGTTATCGAACAGGGGGCGCGGGTTGTGGGAGCTTTCTTT. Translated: CSVIEQGARVVGAFF.

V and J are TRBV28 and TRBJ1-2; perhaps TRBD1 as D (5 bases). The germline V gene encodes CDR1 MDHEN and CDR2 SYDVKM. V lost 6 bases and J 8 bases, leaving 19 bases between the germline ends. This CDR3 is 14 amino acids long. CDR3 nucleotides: TGTGCCAGCAGAAATACCGGCGGGGGTTTCGGCTACACCTTC. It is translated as CASRNTGGGFGYTF.

CDR3 sequence (DNA): TGTGCCAGCTCACCACGGGTAGAGGGTAACTATGGCTACACCTTC. Its translation is CASSPRVEGNYGYTF. The V gene is TRBV18, the J gene TRBJ1-2; D is unresolved. The CDR3 extends over 15 amino acids. CDR1 and CDR2 (germline): KGHSH, LQKENI. V lost 1 base and J 1 base, leaving 10 bases between the germline ends. The full variable domain, its missing parts supplied by reference TRBV18 and TRBJ1-2, is NAGVMQNPRHLVRRRGQEARLRCSPMKGHSHVYWYRQLPEEGLKFMVYLQKENIIDESGMPKERFSAEFPKEGPSILRIQQVVRGDSAAYFCASSPRVEGNYGYTFGSGTRLTVV.

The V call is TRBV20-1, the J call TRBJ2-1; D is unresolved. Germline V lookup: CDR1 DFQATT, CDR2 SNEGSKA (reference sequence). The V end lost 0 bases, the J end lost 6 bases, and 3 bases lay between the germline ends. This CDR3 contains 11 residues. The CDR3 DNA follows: TGCAGTGCTAGAGAGAGCAATGAGCAGTTCTTC. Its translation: CSARESNEQFF.

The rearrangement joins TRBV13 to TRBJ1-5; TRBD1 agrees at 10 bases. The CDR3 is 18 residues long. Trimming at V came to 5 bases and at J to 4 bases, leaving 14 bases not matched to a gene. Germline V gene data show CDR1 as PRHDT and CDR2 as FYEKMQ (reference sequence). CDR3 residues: CASSKRTGGVLVNQPQHF. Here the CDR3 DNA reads TGTGCCAGCAGCAAGAGGACAGGGGGTGTCTTGGTTAATCAGCCCCAGCATTTT.

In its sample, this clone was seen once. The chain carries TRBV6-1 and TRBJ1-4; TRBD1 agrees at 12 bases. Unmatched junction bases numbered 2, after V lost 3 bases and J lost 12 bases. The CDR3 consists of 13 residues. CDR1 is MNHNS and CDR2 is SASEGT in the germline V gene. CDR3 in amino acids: CASSDRDRGQLFF. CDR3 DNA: TGTGCCAGCAGTGATCGGGACAGGGGGCAACTGTTTTTT.

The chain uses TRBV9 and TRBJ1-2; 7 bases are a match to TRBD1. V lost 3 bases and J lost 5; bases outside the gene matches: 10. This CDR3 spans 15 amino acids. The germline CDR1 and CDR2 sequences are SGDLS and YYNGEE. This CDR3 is CASSALGQYPYGYTF. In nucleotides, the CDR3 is TGTGCCAGCAGCGCCCTGGGACAGTACCCATATGGCTACACCTTC. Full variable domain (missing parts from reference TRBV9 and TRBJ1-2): DSGVTQTPKHLITATGQRVTLRCSPRSGDLSVYWYQQSLDQGLQFLIQYYNGEERAKGNILERFSAQQFPDLHSELNLSSLELGDSALYFCASSALGQYPYGYTFGSGTRLTVV.

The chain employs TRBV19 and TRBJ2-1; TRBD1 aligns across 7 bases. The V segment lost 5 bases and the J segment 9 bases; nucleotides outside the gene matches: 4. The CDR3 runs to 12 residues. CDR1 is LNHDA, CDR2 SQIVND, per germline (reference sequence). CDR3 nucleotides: TGTGCCAGTAGTCGTAACAGGGGTGAGCAGTTCTTC. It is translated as CASSRNRGEQFF.